This TCR beta chain was observed in a study of blood T cell repertoires in COVID-19. Study-wide context: Sites in the United States, Italy and Spain provided acute and convalescent COVID-19 samples. PBMCs, B-cell-depleted T cells, or T cells were the source of the cDNA or gDNA that made up the material.

The germline V gene has CDR1 LGHNT and CDR2 FRNRAP. The CDR3 is 14 amino acids. With 5 bases clipped from V and 5 bases from J, the junction kept 5 bases outside the gene matches. Per the study methods: Reference gene primer amplification gave estimated nucleated cell counts. Using immunoSEQ multiplex PCR, the repertoire was profiled, and TCRdb retains in-frame clones only, with some absent. The DNA was the basis for D and trimming; V, J and clone size are from that table. Of about 300,000 clones listed, around 90% are singletons. The TCR sequence derives from a man aged 18 to 29 with active or convalescent COVID-19. Source material: peripheral blood. The chain uses TRBV12-5 and TRBJ2-5; 10 bases agree with TRBD2. CDR3 sequence: CASGRAGGTETQYF. CDR3 DNA: TGTGCTAGTGGTCGAGCGGGGGGGACGGAGACCCAGTACTTC.